These T cell receptor beta chains were read from a single sample in a study of monozygotic twins with inflammatory bowel disease. TCRdb re-analyzed the 5' RACE reads; it lists each CDR3 protein once, without DNA. This sample's clone table lists 350,000 to 400,000 distinct CDR3 sequences. Source material: blood. These receptors originate from a human donor with ulcerative colitis or Crohn's disease, or a healthy co-twin of an affected twin (not recorded which). Both conserved end residues are part of each CDR3. The order of the fields is V gene, J gene, CDR3 protein.

V gene: TRBV4-3; J gene: TRBJ2-7; CDR3 protein: CASSQDGGLGGYEQYF
V gene: TRBV6-4; J gene: TRBJ2-1; CDR3 protein: CASSDFMSSGGSYNEQFF
V gene: TRBV30; J gene: TRBJ2-7; CDR3 protein: CAWGWSYEQYF
V gene: TRBV9; J gene: TRBJ1-5; CDR3 protein: CASSVGGENAQPQHF
V gene: TRBV5-1; J gene: TRBJ2-7; CDR3 protein: CASKPGQGIYEQYF
V gene: TRBV9; J gene: TRBJ2-1; CDR3 protein: CASSALGSNNEQFF
V gene: TRBV27; J gene: TRBJ2-3; CDR3 protein: CASSLKGLASKWDTQYF
V gene: TRBV20-1; J gene: TRBJ2-7; CDR3 protein: CSASLGRGKNYEQYF
V gene: TRBV10-3; J gene: TRBJ1-6; CDR3 protein: CAIGEGAGGRDSPLHF
V gene: TRBV2; J gene: TRBJ2-7; CDR3 protein: CASSESTDEQYF
V gene: TRBV20-1; J gene: TRBJ2-1; CDR3 protein: CSAPLGTSGGGNGQFF
V gene: TRBV5-1; J gene: TRBJ2-7; CDR3 protein: CASSLELYEDIRFEQYF
V gene: TRBV20-1; J gene: TRBJ1-1; CDR3 protein: CSALDSLNTEAFF
V gene: TRBV3-1; J gene: TRBJ2-3; CDR3 protein: CATGTPGTDTQYF
V gene: TRBV20-1; J gene: TRBJ2-7; CDR3 protein: CSARVEGTGLSRQYF
V gene: TRBV6-1; J gene: TRBJ2-7; CDR3 protein: CASSEAGFSYEQYF
V gene: TRBV6-6; J gene: TRBJ1-4; CDR3 protein: CASSPWEKLFF
V gene: TRBV6-5; J gene: TRBJ2-2; CDR3 protein: CASSYSFGGGTNTGELFF
V gene: TRBV5-6; J gene: TRBJ1-3; CDR3 protein: CASSAQGLGNTIYF
V gene: TRBV7-2; J gene: TRBJ1-5; CDR3 protein: CASSLDRNQPQHF
V gene: TRBV7-3; J gene: TRBJ2-3; CDR3 protein: CASSSGGFLTDTQYF
V gene: TRBV27; J gene: TRBJ1-5; CDR3 protein: CASGDRIQPRHF
V gene: TRBV20-1; J gene: TRBJ2-5; CDR3 protein: CSTPLDRVRRTQYF
V gene: TRBV7-9; J gene: TRBJ2-7; CDR3 protein: CASSLEWESYEQYF
V gene: TRBV7-2; J gene: TRBJ2-5; CDR3 protein: CASSPLGWGGYQETQYF
V gene: TRBV4-3; J gene: TRBJ2-7; CDR3 protein: CASSQVLAGEYEQYF
V gene: TRBV2; J gene: TRBJ2-7; CDR3 protein: CASSPKTSGGPYEQYF
V gene: TRBV2; J gene: TRBJ2-7; CDR3 protein: CASLGDSNSYEQYF
V gene: TRBV5-1; J gene: TRBJ2-5; CDR3 protein: CASNGAPLGYQETQYF
V gene: TRBV4-1; J gene: TRBJ2-3; CDR3 protein: CASSQGERGGLADTQYF
V gene: TRBV16; J gene: TRBJ1-3; CDR3 protein: CASNSLPSGFSGNTIYF
V gene: TRBV4-1; J gene: TRBJ2-1; CDR3 protein: CASSQDLRRGGGLAVYNEQFF
V gene: TRBV3-1; J gene: TRBJ2-4; CDR3 protein: CASSQNRIAKNIQYF
V gene: TRBV5-1; J gene: TRBJ2-5; CDR3 protein: CASSLEQGRGETQYF
V gene: TRBV29-1; J gene: TRBJ2-7; CDR3 protein: CSAYSAGARHYEQYF
V gene: TRBV7-3; J gene: TRBJ2-3; CDR3 protein: CASSSNGHSTDTQYF
V gene: TRBV6-6; J gene: TRBJ1-1; CDR3 protein: CASTREETEAFF